This is a list of T cell receptor beta chains from one sample in a study of blood T cell repertoires in COVID-19. Using immunoSEQ multiplex PCR, the repertoire was profiled, and TCRdb retains in-frame clones only, with some absent. This sample has about 140,000 clones; around 76% occur once, and the top ten carry around 13%. The sequencing input was peripheral blood. These receptors were collected from a man at least 80 years old with acute or convalescent COVID-19. Both conserved end residues are part of each CDR3. A D gene is named only where the DNA matches it firmly. A clone size is listed for some rows: how often the clone was seen (once, few, many), or a class if it is expanded.

d_call: -
clone_size: -
j_call: TRBJ2-1
v_call: TRBV11-3
cdr3_nt: TGTGCCAGCAGCTATCGGACAGAAAACAATGAGCAGTTCTTC
cdr3_aa: CASSYRTENNEQFF

d_call: -
clone_size: few
j_call: TRBJ1-2
v_call: TRBV5-5
cdr3_nt: TGTGCCAGCAGCTACAATACCTATGGCTACACCTTC
cdr3_aa: CASSYNTYGYTF

d_call: -
clone_size: once
j_call: TRBJ1-5
v_call: TRBV7-2
cdr3_nt: TGTGCCAGCAGCTCACAGGAGAATCAGCCCCAGCATTTT
cdr3_aa: CASSSQENQPQHF

d_call: TRBD1
clone_size: -
j_call: TRBJ1-2
v_call: TRBV6-6
cdr3_nt: TGTGCCAGCAGTCCGACAGGGGATTGGTATGGCTACACCTTC
cdr3_aa: CASSPTGDWYGYTF

d_call: -
clone_size: once
j_call: TRBJ1-4
v_call: TRBV12-5
cdr3_nt: TGTGCTAGTGGCCCCCGGGGGGAGACCCTCCCTAATGAAAAACTGTTTTTT
cdr3_aa: CASGPRGETLPNEKLFF

d_call: TRBD2
clone_size: -
j_call: TRBJ2-1
v_call: TRBV11-2
cdr3_nt: TGTGCCAGCAGCCCACTAGCGGTAAGCTACAATGAGCAGTTCTTC
cdr3_aa: CASSPLAVSYNEQFF

d_call: -
clone_size: -
j_call: TRBJ1-4
v_call: TRBV5-1
cdr3_nt: TGCGCCAGCAGCTTGGGGCAGGGTAGGACTAATGAAAAACTGTTTTTT
cdr3_aa: CASSLGQGRTNEKLFF

d_call: TRBD1
clone_size: -
j_call: TRBJ1-1
v_call: TRBV5-4
cdr3_nt: TGTGCCAGCAGCGAAGGGACAGGGAACACTGAAGCTTTCTTT
cdr3_aa: CASSEGTGNTEAFF

d_call: -
clone_size: -
j_call: TRBJ1-1
v_call: TRBV7-9
cdr3_nt: TGTGCCAGCAGCTTCGGACTCACACTTTTCATGAACACTGAAGCTTTCTTT
cdr3_aa: CASSFGLTLFMNTEAFF

d_call: TRBD1
clone_size: -
j_call: TRBJ2-3
v_call: TRBV5-1
cdr3_nt: TGCGCCAGCAGCGGGGGGACAGGGCAAGATACGCAGTATTTT
cdr3_aa: CASSGGTGQDTQYF

d_call: -
clone_size: -
j_call: TRBJ2-1
v_call: TRBV2
cdr3_nt: TGTGCCAGCGAGCCGCGAGGAGGAGGAACCTACAATGAGCAGTTCTTC
cdr3_aa: CASEPRGGGTYNEQFF

d_call: -
clone_size: -
j_call: TRBJ2-5
v_call: TRBV11-1
cdr3_nt: TGTGCCAGCAGCATAGTAGGCGGGGAGACCCAGTACTTC
cdr3_aa: CASSIVGGETQYF

d_call: TRBD2
clone_size: -
j_call: TRBJ2-2
v_call: TRBV6-4
cdr3_nt: TGTGCCAGCAGTGCCAGCGGGGAGTACACCGGGGAGCTGTTTTTT
cdr3_aa: CASSASGEYTGELFF

d_call: TRBD1
clone_size: -
j_call: TRBJ1-4
v_call: TRBV18
cdr3_nt: TGTGCCAGCTCAGACCTCCGGGACAGCTGGGAAAAACTGTTTTTT
cdr3_aa: CASSDLRDSWEKLFF